These 14 T cell receptor beta chains came from one sample sequenced in a study of T cell changes during pregnancy in multiple sclerosis. Sequencing used immunoSEQ multiplex PCR; TCRdb keeps in-frame clones, though not all of them. The table lists over 55,000 clones, 93% of them singletons. The sample here was peripheral blood, taken after pregnancy. The source of these receptors is a female donor with multiple sclerosis, enrolled in a pregnancy study.

Of note for this clone: Distinct nucleotide sequences in the sample also encode this CDR3. The chain combines TRBV18 with TRBJ2-5; no firm D call. The CDR3 has 13 residues. Trimming cost V 3 bases and J 2 bases, with 7 bases left between them. Germline CDR1 reads KGHSH; CDR2 reads LQKENI. CDR3 loop: CASSPGLQETQYF. The CDR3 DNA sequence: TGTGCCAGCTCACCTGGCTTGCAAGAGACCCAGTACTTC.

The rearrangement uses TRBV5-6 and TRBJ1-2, with TRBD1 identical over 9 bases. Trimming removed 4 bases from V and 2 bases from J; junction bases left unmatched: 3. This CDR3 is 14 amino acids long. Germline values: CDR1 SGHDT, CDR2 YYEEEE. CDR3 protein: CASSRTGVNYGYTF. CDR3 nucleotide sequence: TGTGCCAGCAGCCGGACAGGGGTCAACTATGGCTACACCTTC.

The V call is TRBV7-9, the J call TRBJ2-1; weak D call: TRBD2 (6 bases). CDR3 length: 15 residues. The germline V gene has CDR1 SEHNR and CDR2 FQNEAQ (reference sequence). V lost 2 bases and J lost 7, with 15 bases in between. The CDR3 DNA sequence: TGTGCCAGCAGCTTAACGACGGGGGTACATAATGAGCAGTTCTTC. This gives the protein CASSLTTGVHNEQFF. Together with reference TRBV7-9 and TRBJ2-1, the CDR3 gives the full variable domain: DTGVSQNPRHKITKRGQNVTFRCDPISEHNRLYWYRQTLGQGPEFLTYFQNEAQLEKSRLLSDRFSAERPKGSFSTLEIQRTEQGDSAMYLCASSLTTGVHNEQFFGPGTRLTVL.

The chain employs TRBV27 and TRBJ1-1; tentatively, D is TRBD1 (5 bases). CDR3 length: 16 amino acids. Trimming removed 3 bases at V and 8 bases at J, with 22 bases between. Germline V lookup: CDR1 MNHEY, CDR2 SMNVEV (reference sequence). DNA for the CDR3: TGTGCCAGCAGTTTTATCGGGCCGGGGGGATCCAACGAAGCTTTCTTT. Translation: CASSFIGPGGSNEAFF.

This sequence joins TRBV27 and TRBJ2-3, with 10 bases identical to TRBD2. This CDR3 comprises 13 residues. J gave up 6 bases and V 8 bases, and 5 bases lay outside the gene matches. CDR1 MNHEY and CDR2 SMNVEV come from the germline V gene (reference sequence). Written as DNA, the CDR3 is TGTGCCAGCTCCCTAGCGGGAGTGGATACGCAGTATTTT. This codes for CASSLAGVDTQYF.

CDR3 sequence reads: CASSFLADEQFF. For the CDR3, the DNA is TGTGCCAGCAGCTTTTTAGCCGATGAGCAGTTCTTC. The chain recombines TRBV5-6 with TRBJ2-1; no clear D gene. V was pared by 2 bases and J by 8 bases, with 8 bases between. The germline V gene has CDR1 SGHDT and CDR2 YYEEEE. This CDR3 has 12 amino acids.

The chain carries TRBV5-1 and TRBJ2-5; TRBD2 matches at 8 bases. CDR1 SGHRS and CDR2 YFSETQ come from the germline V gene. CDR3 length equals 15 residues. J gave up 5 bases and V 1 base, and 7 bases lay outside the gene matches. The CDR3 DNA is TGCGCCAGCAGCTTGACAGGTAGCGGGACGGAGACCCAGTACTTC. It codes for CASSLTGSGTETQYF.

This clone was seen a single time. V is TRBV21-1 and J is TRBJ2-7; TRBD2, the table's D call, was not compared with the DNA. TRBV21-1 has pseudogene status. The CDR3 runs 14 residues. The chain's CDR3 is CASSSREAGYEQYF. CDR3 nucleotides: TGTGCCAGCAGCAGCCGGGAGGCGGGTTACGAGCAGTACTTC.

This clone was observed a single time. V and J are TRBV4-1 and TRBJ2-7; TRBD1 matches at 8 bases. V shed 0 bases, J shed 5 bases, and the junction held 6 bases outside the gene matches. Germline CDR1 and CDR2: MGHRA and YSYEKL. CDR3 length: 15 amino acids. CDR3 DNA: TGCGCCAGCAGCCAAGAAAGGACAGGGATTGACGAGCAGTACTTC. Its protein is CASSQERTGIDEQYF.

V usage is TRBV6-6 and J usage is TRBJ2-1, with 11 bases identical to TRBD1. This CDR3 is built from 15 residues. Per the germline V gene, CDR1 is MNHNY and CDR2 is SVGAGI (reference sequence). The V segment lost 8 bases and the J segment 3 bases; nucleotides outside the gene matches: 6. The CDR3 here is CASARGTGGYNEQFF. The CDR3 DNA is TGTGCCAGCGCCCGAGGGACAGGGGGCTACAATGAGCAGTTCTTC.

The chain joins TRBV5-4 to TRBJ1-2; D is ambiguous. Trimming removed 7 bases at V and 8 bases at J, with 15 bases between. Germline values: CDR1 SGHNT, CDR2 YYREEE (reference sequence). The CDR3 is 12 residues long. CDR3 protein: CASRNGVMGYTF. The CDR3 nucleotides read TGTGCCAGCCGAAACGGGGTGATGGGCTACACCTTC.

The chain recombines TRBV4-2 with TRBJ1-2, with no clear D. Germline values: CDR1 LGHNA, CDR2 YNFKEQ. Trimming shortened V by 2 bases and J by 6 bases, and 22 bases separated the two germline ends. The CDR3 is 17 amino acids. CDR3 in DNA: TGTGCCAGCAGCCAACGCGCGGATAGTGCTCGGGGTGATGGCTACACCTTC. Translating it yields CASSQRADSARGDGYTF.

The gene calls are TRBV18 and TRBJ2-5; tentative D call: TRBD2 (6 bases). The CDR3 length is 13 residues. V shed 3 bases and J shed 5 bases, with 10 bases lying between them. Germline lookup yields CDR1 KGHSH and CDR2 LQKENI. The CDR3 DNA reads as TGTGCCAGCTCACCTGGGACTCCCGAGACCCAGTACTTC. It translates to CASSPGTPETQYF.

The chain uses TRBV6-1 and TRBJ2-3, with a possible D match to TRBD1 (5 bases). V lost 0 bases, J lost 4 bases, and 8 bases lay in between. CDR3 length equals 14 residues. The germline V gene encodes CDR1 MNHNS and CDR2 SASEGT. CDR3 coding DNA: TGTGCCAGCAGTGAAGCGCAGGGTGCAGATACGCAGTATTTT. It yields the protein CASSEAQGADTQYF.